These 11 T cell receptor beta chains share one sample of origin, sequenced in a study of identical twins. From the 5' RACE reads, TCRdb called clonotypes with MiXCR, one entry per CDR3 protein. The sample has roughly 290,000 distinct CDR3 sequences, about 8.9% seen once. This same sample was also taken into another study, of yellow fever vaccine responses in identical twins.

Material for sequencing was memory (CD45RO+) T cells sorted from blood. The receptors were sampled from a woman aged 18-29 years in good health.

This clonotype was observed a handful of times. The chain links TRBV6-2 or TRBV6-3 to TRBJ1-1, with TRBD1 as a possible D gene (5 bases). Trimming cost V 6 bases and J 4 bases, with 9 bases left between them. The CDR3 runs to 12 residues. The V gene's germline CDR1 is MNHEY and CDR2 SVGEGT. CDR3 DNA sequence: TGTGCCAGCAGGGGGCTGGGCACTGAAGCTTTCTTT. This sequence encodes CASRGLGTEAFF.

This clonotype showed up many times. This chain links TRBV29-1 with TRBJ2-1; weak D call: TRBD2 (5 bases). CDR1 is SQVTM, CDR2 ANQGSEA, per germline. This CDR3 has 11 residues. V was clipped by 7 bases and J by 3 bases, with 7 bases between them. CDR3 sequence: CSARDYNEQFF. For the CDR3, the DNA is TGCAGCGCCCGGGACTACAATGAGCAGTTCTTC.

The sample holds a few counts of this clonotype. The rearrangement links TRBV1 to TRBJ1-5. TRBV1 constitutes a pseudogene. CDR3 length: 16 amino acids. The CDR3 region is CTSSQLPALSNQPQHF. In DNA, the CDR3 is TGCACCAGCAGCCAATTGCCCGCCCTGAGCAATCAGCCCCAGCATTTT.

V and J are TRBV5-6 and TRBJ2-2; 8 bases map to TRBD2. V gave up 3 bases and J gave up 1 base; unmatched junction bases: 8. This CDR3 has 17 amino acids. Germline V gene data show CDR1 as SGHDT and CDR2 as YYEEEE. CDR3 amino acids: CASSYNPGGRNTGELFF. For the CDR3, the DNA is TGTGCCAGCAGCTATAACCCGGGGGGGCGGAACACCGGGGAGCTGTTTTTT.

V and J are TRBV9 and TRBJ2-5, with TRBD2 matching 8 bases. Germline V lookup: CDR1 SGDLS, CDR2 YYNGEE. V dropped 3 bases and J dropped 9; count of bases not matched to a gene: 19. This CDR3 comprises 17 residues. The CDR3: CASSALSGETRLEAQYF. DNA for the CDR3: TGTGCCAGCAGCGCCCTTAGCGGGGAGACGCGGTTGGAGGCCCAGTACTTC.

This clonotype was recorded many times. The chain is built from TRBV20-1 and TRBJ2-3; TRBD1 agrees at 8 bases. The CDR3 length is 14 residues. J was trimmed by 6 bases and V by 5 bases; bases with no gene match: 10. From germline, CDR1 is DFQATT and CDR2 SNEGSKA (reference sequence). DNA for the CDR3: TGCAGTGCTCGAGGACAGGGTAATGCCGATACGCAGTATTTT. Translated, it gives CSARGQGNADTQYF.

The gene calls are TRBV27 and TRBJ2-7, with D possibly TRBD1 on 5 matching bases. The length of the CDR3 is 14 residues. Germline V gives CDR1 MNHEY, CDR2 SMNVEV (reference sequence). V was shortened by 5 bases and J by 2 bases, with 13 bases between the two germline ends. CDR3 DNA sequence: TGTGCCAGCAGTCTCCGAGACAGACCCTACGAGCAGTACTTC. This encodes CASSLRDRPYEQYF.

There are a few counts of this clonotype. The chain is built from TRBV20-1 and TRBJ2-1; possible D gene TRBD2, 6 bases. The CDR3 loop spans 14 amino acids. Germline-derived CDR1 and CDR2 are DFQATT and SNEGSKA (reference sequence). The V and J ends lost 7 bases and 9 bases respectively, with 22 bases between them. This chain's CDR3 is CSVDGVRERSEQFF. As DNA, the CDR3 is TGCAGTGTAGACGGAGTCCGGGAGCGAAGTGAGCAGTTCTTC.

In this sample, this clonotype turned up many times. The chain employs TRBV5-1 and TRBJ1-2, with 7 bases lining up with TRBD1. The CDR3 sequence is 15 residues long. Trimming at V came to 0 bases and at J to 2 bases, leaving 4 bases not matched to a gene. Germline V gene sequence: CDR1 SGHRS, CDR2 YFSETQ. The CDR3 reads CASSLGGTVNYGYTF. Here the CDR3 DNA reads TGCGCCAGCAGCTTGGGGGGGACAGTCAACTATGGCTACACCTTC.

There are many counts of this clonotype. This chain links TRBV18 with TRBJ2-2; D is ambiguous. The germline V and J ends were trimmed by 6 bases and 0 bases, with 8 bases remaining between them. The germline V gene encodes CDR1 KGHSH and CDR2 LQKENI. This CDR3 has 14 amino acids. Written as DNA, the CDR3 is TGTGCCAGCTCTCAAGGCGCGAACACCGGGGAGCTGTTTTTT. This sequence encodes CASSQGANTGELFF.

The chain carries TRBV28 and TRBJ2-4, with TRBD2 as a possible D gene (6 bases). The V gene lost 6 bases and the J gene lost 1 base, with 16 bases spanning the gap. Germline loops: CDR1 MDHEN, CDR2 SYDVKM. This CDR3 comprises 16 residues. The CDR3 loop reads CASSNTGSAAKNIQYF. The CDR3 DNA reads TGTGCCAGCAGCAACACCGGGAGTGCGGCCAAAAACATTCAGTACTTC.